This T cell receptor beta chain stems from a study of OX40 agonist ivuxolimab in advanced cancers. On the study more broadly: Age averaged approximately 60 years (range roughly 23 to 80), and 82.7% were male. Study-level results: Clonal expansion was seen in CD4+ and CD8+ blood T cells by week 6 at 0.1 to 3.0 mg/kg. The study found among the lowest clonal expansion in partial responders at 0.1-3.0 mg/kg. Among some nonresponders, normalized T-cell clonal expansion was also low.

Concerning this clone: What it binds is not known.

Germline V gene sequence: CDR1 SNHLY, CDR2 FYNNEI. The J segment lost 4 bases and the V segment lost 6 bases, leaving 8 bases of the junction unmatched. This CDR3 contains 14 residues. Method: immunoSEQ multiplex PCR; TCRdb's copy keeps in-frame clones and lacks some. The sample yields more than 50,000 clones, 65% to 90% seen once. This sequence was found in an adult with an advanced solid tumor such as melanoma, head and neck, liver or kidney cancer. V and J are TRBV2 and TRBJ1-2, with 7 bases lining up with TRBD1. Sequenced here: CD4+ or CD8+ T cells sorted from blood, sampled in a trial of the OX40 agonist ivuxolimab. The CDR3 sequence: CASRGDRAGYGYTF. DNA for the CDR3: TGTGCCAGCAGAGGTGACAGGGCCGGCTATGGCTACACCTTC.